Below are 14 T cell receptor beta chains sequenced from a single sample in a study of T cells expressing NK-cell markers. Each CDR3 protein gets one entry in TCRdb, which reprocessed the 5' RACE reads and gives no DNA. This table holds 200,000 to 300,000 distinct CDR3 sequences. Sequencing was done on a sample of blood T cells: a sorted CD56 or NKG2C T cell subset, CD4+ or CD8+ T cells, or bulk PBMC T cells (not recorded which). The source is a young man in good health.

The V gene is TRBV27, the J gene TRBJ2-1; TCRdb's assignment of TRBD1 cannot be checked, as there is no DNA. CDR3 length equals 13 residues. Germline assignment: CDR1 MNHEY and CDR2 SMNVEV (reference sequence). The CDR3 here is CASLGRGRDEQFF.

V usage is TRBV7-9 and J usage is TRBJ2-7; the D call of TRBD2 rests on TCRdb alone, since no DNA is present to check it. CDR3 size: 17 residues. Germline CDR1 is SEHNR and CDR2 is FQNEAQ (reference sequence). CDR3 loop: CASSFLLPPSGSYEQYF.

The genes are TRBV10-3 and TRBJ2-2; TCRdb returns TRBD1, unconfirmable since there is no DNA. The CDR3 is 17 residues long. Germline loops: CDR1 ENHRY, CDR2 SYGVKD. The CDR3 reads CAISELGGRRNTGELFF.

The J gene is TRBJ2-7, the V gene TRBV10-3; without DNA, the TCRdb call of TRBD2 cannot be checked. The CDR3 consists of 15 residues. Germline lookup yields CDR1 ENHRY and CDR2 SYGVKD. CDR3 loop: CAISPPEGVPYEQYF.

This chain links TRBV30 with TRBJ1-1; TCRdb picks TRBD1, but there is no DNA to check that call. The germline CDR1 and CDR2 sequences are GTSNPN and SVGIG (reference sequence). The CDR3 has 14 residues. CDR3: CAWSALWRNTEAFF.

The CDR3 sequence is CATSSYRGPYNEQFF. V gene TRBV15 combines with J gene TRBJ2-1; the TCRdb D gene call, TRBD1, has no DNA to confirm it. The V gene's germline CDR1 is LNHNV and CDR2 YYDKDF (reference sequence). The CDR3 extends over 15 amino acids.

V is TRBV29-1 and J is TRBJ1-1; TCRdb returns TRBD1, unconfirmable since there is no DNA. The CDR3 length is 14 residues. Germline values: CDR1 SQVTM, CDR2 ANQGSEA. CDR3 sequence reads: CSVNPEGRNTEAFF.

J is TRBJ2-3 and V is TRBV18. The germline V gene encodes CDR1 KGHSH and CDR2 LQKENI. CDR3 length: 11 residues. CDR3: CASSADLEQYF.

The chain carries TRBV12-3 or TRBV12-4 and TRBJ2-1; as DNA is missing, the TRBD2 call by TCRdb cannot be tested. The CDR3 extends over 16 amino acids. The CDR3 is CASSPLIAGPRYEQFF.

The rearrangement links TRBV20-1 to TRBJ1-1. The CDR3 has 12 amino acids. The germline V gene has CDR1 DFQATT and CDR2 SNEGSKA (reference sequence). This CDR3 is CSARGFGTEAFF.

This chain joins TRBV20-1 and TRBJ2-2; TCRdb names TRBD1, which stays unverified in the absence of DNA. The CDR3 contains 13 residues. From germline, CDR1 is DFQATT and CDR2 SNEGSKA (reference sequence). CDR3 region: CSARDRVAGELFF.

The rearrangement links TRBV19 to TRBJ2-1; the TCRdb call, TRBD2, lacks DNA for checking. CDR3 length: 17 amino acids. Germline V lookup: CDR1 LNHDA, CDR2 SQIVND (reference sequence). CDR3 sequence reads: CASSIVGNGLGLNEQFF.

The chain combines TRBV6-2 or TRBV6-3 with TRBJ1-5. Looked up from germline, CDR1 is MNHEY and CDR2 is SVGEGT. This CDR3 spans 13 amino acids. The CDR3 sequence: CASRRVGNQPQHF.

CDR3 sequence: CASSPRGIGESTDTQYF. The chain has TRBV9 and TRBJ2-3; the D call of TRBD1 rests on TCRdb alone, since no DNA is present to check it. The CDR3 is made up of 17 amino acids. Germline CDR1 SGDLS, CDR2 YYNGEE.